The subject of this entry is one T cell receptor (beta chain). Its antigen is unknown. Random hexamers served to reverse transcribe about 0.5 to 1 ug RNA. immunoSEQ multiplex PCR amplified TCR beta CDR3 across 54 Vbeta, 13 Jbeta. TCRdb re-derived calls from the immunoSEQ multiplex PCR reads in MiXCR, one entry per CDR3 protein. The sample gives about 190,000 distinct CDR3 sequences, roughly 90% of which show up once; approximately 0.09% is in the top ten. Looked up from germline, CDR1 is DFQATT and CDR2 is SNEGSKA (reference sequence). The CDR3 has 16 amino acids. With 0 bases clipped from V and 5 bases from J, the junction kept 10 bases outside the gene matches. The data derive from a study of CD8 T cells in Susac syndrome. About the research overall: When their blood was taken, patients with Susac syndrome were therapy-naive, taking corticosteroids, or taking intravenous immunoglobulin alone.

Study-wide results and caveats: The authors acknowledged that the study's TCR sequencing and HLA analysis involved relatively few individuals.

Patients with Susac syndrome met the recently defined diagnostic criteria for definite or probable disease. Sample: CD4+ T cells from PBMCs. The gene calls are TRBV20-1 and TRBJ2-1, with 7 bases that match TRBD1. The receptor was derived from a human donor with Susac syndrome. The CDR3 bases are TGCAGTGCTAGAGACAACCTGTGGCAGGGGGACAATGAGCAGTTCTTC. It encodes CSARDNLWQGDNEQFF.